The next 15 T cell receptor beta chains were all read from a single sample in a study of shared clonotypes between healthy human individuals. Profiling relied on immunoSEQ multiplex PCR, and the TCRdb table lists in-frame clones only, not all of them. Of around 450,000 clones listed, 75% to 85% are singletons. Source material: PBMCs. Receptors originate from a woman in her thirties or forties in good health. Some clones in this sample may be carry-over from other donors' samples.

The V and J genes are TRBV19 and TRBJ1-2, with TRBD1 as a possible D gene (6 bases). The CDR3 runs 11 residues. The germline gives CDR1 LNHDA, CDR2 SQIVND (reference sequence). V lost 6 bases to trimming and J lost 7 bases, with 9 bases between them. The CDR3 region is CASRWTAGYTF. CDR3 DNA sequence: TGTGCCAGTAGATGGACAGCTGGCTACACCTTC.

This chain links TRBV7-2 with TRBJ1-2; possible D gene TRBD1, 5 bases. Germline-derived CDR1 and CDR2 are SGHTA and FQGNSA. The CDR3 is 15 residues long. Trimming removed 5 bases at V and 3 bases at J, with 16 bases between. The CDR3 loop reads CASSHPGGGDYGYTF. CDR3 nucleotides: TGTGCCAGCAGCCACCCCGGGGGTGGGGACTATGGCTACACCTTC. Together with reference TRBV7-2 and TRBJ1-2, the CDR3 gives the full variable domain: GAGVSQSPSNKVTEKGKDVELRCDPISGHTALYWYRQSLGQGLEFLIYFQGNSAPDKSGLPSDRFSAERTGGSVSTLTIQRTQQEDSAVYLCASSHPGGGDYGYTFGSGTRLTVV.

This clone appeared a few times. This CDR3 reads CACRGGYEQYF. The CDR3 nucleotides are TGTGCGTGTAGGGGAGGATACGAGCAGTACTTC. The chain couples TRBV6-1 to TRBJ2-7; D possibly corresponds to TRBD2 (6 bases). The V gene's germline CDR1 is MNHNS and CDR2 SASEGT. The CDR3 has 11 residues.

The genes are TRBV6-4 and TRBJ2-1, with 8 bases that match TRBD2. Germline assignment: CDR1 MRHNA and CDR2 SNTAGT. The CDR3 extends over 16 amino acids. V shed 2 bases and J 3 bases; nucleotides not matched to a gene: 6. The CDR3 bases are TGTGCCAGCAGTGACGTCGGGGGACTAGTCTACAATGAGCAGTTCTTC. This encodes CASSDVGGLVYNEQFF.

The chain recombines TRBV15 with TRBJ1-3; unclear D gene. CDR3 length: 14 amino acids. With 0 bases removed from V and 4 bases from J, the gap between germline ends came to 7 bases. Looked up from germline, CDR1 is LNHNV and CDR2 is YYDKDF (reference sequence). The CDR3 reads CATSRDIAGNTIYF. The CDR3 DNA sequence: TGTGCCACCAGCAGAGATATCGCCGGAAACACCATATATTTT. The full variable domain, its missing parts supplied by reference TRBV15 and TRBJ1-3, is DAMVIQNPRYQVTQFGKPVTLSCSQTLNHNVMYWYQQKSSQAPKLLFHYYDKDFNNEADTPDNFQSRRPNTSFCFLDIRSPGLGDTAMYLCATSRDIAGNTIYFGEGSWLTVV.

The CDR3 DNA is TGTGCCAGCAGTGGCACATGGGAAGACTATGGCTACACCTTC. It codes for CASSGTWEDYGYTF. The chain carries TRBV6-1 and TRBJ1-2; D unclear. There are 14 residues in the CDR3. CDR1 and CDR2 from the germline V gene are MNHNS and SASEGT. The V and J ends lost 4 bases and 3 bases respectively, with 12 bases between them.

This chain uses TRBV5-1 with TRBJ2-5, with a tentative D call TRBD2 (5 bases). There are 14 residues in the CDR3. CDR1 and CDR2 from the germline V gene are SGHRS and YFSETQ. Trimming stripped 6 bases from V and 2 bases from J, with 14 bases between. The CDR3 here is CASTPQGLQETQYF. CDR3 nucleotides: TGCGCCAGCACCCCCCAAGGACTTCAAGAGACCCAGTACTTC.

This chain links TRBV28 with TRBJ2-1, with 10 bases matching TRBD2. The length of the CDR3 is 15 residues. The germline gives CDR1 MDHEN, CDR2 SYDVKM. J lost 9 bases, V lost 6 bases, and 11 bases had no gene match. The CDR3 sequence: CASRTSGLLSSEQFF. CDR3 coding DNA: TGTGCCAGCAGGACTAGCGGGTTACTATCGTCTGAGCAGTTCTTC.

This clone was picked up a small number of times. The rearrangement links TRBV14 to TRBJ1-1, with 9 bases matching TRBD1. CDR3 length: 15 residues. Germline lookup yields CDR1 SGHDN and CDR2 FVKESK. With V trimmed by 3 bases and J by 5 bases, 7 bases remained unmatched. CDR3 region: CASSQLTTGGTEAFF. In nucleotides, the CDR3 is TGTGCCAGCAGCCAGCTAACGACAGGGGGGACTGAAGCTTTCTTT. Supplemented by reference TRBV14 and TRBJ1-1, the full variable domain reads EAGVTQFPSHSVIEKGQTVTLRCDPISGHDNLYWYRRVMGKEIKFLLHFVKESKQDESGMPNNRFLAERTGGTYSTLKVQPAELEDSGVYFCASSQLTTGGTEAFFGQGTRLTVV.

V and J are TRBV11-2 and TRBJ1-2, with 10 bases that match TRBD1. The ends lost 4 bases at V and 4 bases at J; junction bases unmatched: 6. The CDR3 is 15 residues long. The germline gives CDR1 SGHAT, CDR2 FQNNGV. CDR3 amino acids: CASSSRQGAGYGYTF. The DNA for the CDR3 is TGTGCCAGCAGCTCAAGACAGGGGGCCGGCTATGGCTACACCTTC.

V is TRBV6-1 and J is TRBJ2-7; 8 bases line up with TRBD1. V lost 1 base, J lost 4 bases, and 15 bases stayed unmatched. There are 18 residues in the CDR3. The V gene's germline CDR1 is MNHNS and CDR2 SASEGT. The CDR3 DNA reads TGTGCCAGCAGTGAAGGCCTCGTAAGGGGACAGGTCCCGTACGAGCAGTACTTC. Translating gives CASSEGLVRGQVPYEQYF.

The V call is TRBV5-1, the J call TRBJ2-3; 13 nucleotides agree with TRBD2. This CDR3 region has 16 residues. The junction had 3 bases not matched to a gene; V was cut back by 3 bases and J by 2 bases. Per germline, CDR1 SGHRS and CDR2 YFSETQ. The DNA for the CDR3 is TGCGCCAGCAGCTCGGGACTAGCGGGGCCCACAGATACGCAGTATTTT. This translates into CASSSGLAGPTDTQYF. Combining the CDR3 with reference TRBV5-1 and TRBJ2-3 gives the whole variable domain KAGVTQTPRYLIKTRGQQVTLSCSPISGHRSVSWYQQTPGQGLQFLFEYFSETQRNKGNFPGRFSGRQFSNSRSEMNVSTLELGDSALYLCASSSGLAGPTDTQYFGPGTRLTVL.

The chain is built from TRBV7-8 and TRBJ2-2, with 14 bases that match TRBD2. The CDR3 extends over 16 amino acids. The J segment lost 9 bases and the V segment lost 4 bases, leaving 7 bases of the junction unmatched. From germline, CDR1 is SGHVS and CDR2 FQNEAQ. The CDR3 here is CASSSLTSGREWELFF. CDR3 nucleotide sequence: TGTGCCAGCAGCTCTTTGACTAGCGGGAGGGAGTGGGAGCTGTTTTTT. Complete variable domain (other parts from reference TRBV7-8 and TRBJ2-2): GAGVSQSPRYKVAKRGQDVALRCDPISGHVSLFWYQQALGQGPEFLTYFQNEAQLDKSGLPSDRFFAERPEGSVSTLKIQRTQQEDSAVYLCASSSLTSGREWELFFGEGSRLTVL.

This sequence joins TRBV29-1 and TRBJ2-1; 7 bases agree with TRBD2. From germline, CDR1 is SQVTM and CDR2 ANQGSEA. V was pared by 4 bases and J by 7 bases, with 7 bases of the junction left unmatched. The CDR3 has 13 amino acids. The CDR3 DNA is TGCAGCGTTGGGGGGAGGGCCAAAAATGAGCAGTTCTTC. Its translation: CSVGGRAKNEQFF.

This clone was counted many times. The chain uses TRBV2 and TRBJ2-2; D gene uncertain. The CDR3 runs to 12 residues. The germline V gene has CDR1 SNHLY and CDR2 FYNNEI. V lost 7 bases and J lost 1, with 4 bases in between. CDR3 sequence reads: CASTENTGELFF. CDR3 nucleotides: TGTGCCAGCACAGAGAACACCGGGGAGCTGTTTTTT.